The 27 T cell receptor beta chains presented below share a single source sample, sequenced in a study of T cell responses to AZD1222 COVID-19 vaccine. Profiled with immunoSEQ multiplex PCR; TCRdb holds only in-frame clones, not every one. The sample records some 90,000 clones, around nine tenths being singletons. Source: peripheral blood, taken on day 0 of MenACWY control vaccination. The receptors shown here come from an adult in good health.

The chain joins TRBV7-8 to TRBJ1-4, with 7 bases lining up with TRBD1. Germline CDR1 is SGHVS and CDR2 is FQNEAQ. This CDR3 is built from 16 residues. The J segment lost 7 bases and the V segment lost 2 bases, leaving 10 bases of the junction unmatched. CDR3 DNA sequence: TGTGCCAGCAGCTTACGCCCGAGACAGGGAGGTGAAAAACTGTTTTTT. As protein: CASSLRPRQGGEKLFF.

The table lists this clone with a count of one. The chain joins TRBV27 to TRBJ1-1; no clear D gene. Trimming pared 6 bases from V and 3 bases from J, leaving 14 bases between. There are 14 residues in the CDR3. From germline, CDR1 is MNHEY and CDR2 SMNVEV (reference sequence). CDR3 sequence (DNA): TGTGCCAGCAGCCTTGCGAGGGATGACACTGAAGCTTTCTTT. It encodes CASSLARDDTEAFF.

This chain connects TRBV4-1 to TRBJ1-5; D perhaps matches TRBD1 (5 bases). V was clipped by 1 base and J by 6 bases, with 13 bases between them. Germline V lookup: CDR1 MGHRA, CDR2 YSYEKL. The CDR3 extends over 15 amino acids. CDR3 in amino acids: CASSQGEQVIQPQHF. The CDR3 nucleotides are TGCGCCAGCAGCCAAGGGGAACAGGTGATTCAGCCCCAGCATTTT.

This clone has a single count. The chain couples TRBV7-8 to TRBJ2-3, with D perhaps TRBD2 (5 bases). Trimming took 6 bases from V and 6 from J, leaving 19 bases between them. CDR3 length equals 15 residues. Germline V lookup: CDR1 SGHVS, CDR2 FQNEAQ. CDR3 bases: TGTGCCAGCAGACCCGGAGAGGGTTTCGGTGATACGCAGTATTTT. Translated: CASRPGEGFGDTQYF.

The V call is TRBV6-5, the J call TRBJ1-2, with D possibly being TRBD1 (5 bases). V dropped 6 bases and J dropped 3 bases, with 14 bases sitting between them. Germline loops: CDR1 MNHEY, CDR2 SVGAGI. This CDR3 is built from 14 residues. Written as DNA, the CDR3 is TGTGCCAGCAGGACTAGTGGGGCTGACTATGGCTACACCTTC. It encodes CASRTSGADYGYTF.

The V and J genes are TRBV11-2 and TRBJ2-3, with D perhaps matching TRBD1 (6 bases). This CDR3 is built from 14 residues. V was shortened by 3 bases and J by 6 bases, with 13 bases between the two germline ends. Germline V lookup: CDR1 SGHAT, CDR2 FQNNGV. Written as DNA, the CDR3 is TGTGCCAGCAGCTTGGGGGCGGCCGGGGATACGCAGTATTTT. It encodes CASSLGAAGDTQYF.

The chain couples TRBV6-1 to TRBJ2-1; D is perhaps TRBD1 or TRBD2 (6 bases each). The CDR3 loop spans 15 amino acids. Germline assignment: CDR1 MNHNS and CDR2 SASEGT. V shed 0 bases and J shed 9 bases, with 15 bases lying between them. CDR3 amino acids: CASSEAGGPIFEQFF. The CDR3 region has the DNA TGTGCCAGCAGTGAAGCGGGGGGCCCGATATTTGAGCAGTTCTTC.

The chain carries TRBV30 and TRBJ2-7; D call uncertain. Between the trimmed V and J ends, which lost 1 base and 3 bases, there was a span of 7 bases. This CDR3 has 12 amino acids. Germline values: CDR1 GTSNPN, CDR2 SVGIG (reference sequence). The CDR3 spells CAWSAQGYEQYF. For the CDR3, the DNA is TGTGCCTGGAGTGCCCAAGGCTACGAGCAGTACTTC.

The rearrangement joins TRBV10-2 to TRBJ2-3; D unclear. V lost 1 base, J lost 8 bases, and 7 bases lay in between. This CDR3 is 12 amino acids long. Germline V gene lookup returns CDR1 WSHSY and CDR2 SAAADI. CDR3 in amino acids: CASSEWDSTQYF. In DNA, the CDR3 is TGCGCCAGCAGTGAGTGGGATAGTACGCAGTATTTT.

The chain combines TRBV5-1 with TRBJ2-3; D unclear. CDR1 SGHRS and CDR2 YFSETQ come from the germline V gene. This CDR3 is built from 15 residues. V shed 1 base and J shed 1 base, with 10 bases lying between them. As DNA, the CDR3 is TGCGCCAGCAGCTTGACCGGTGTCCGCACAGATACGCAGTATTTT. Its protein product is CASSLTGVRTDTQYF.

The V call is TRBV18, the J call TRBJ2-4; 7 nucleotides agree with TRBD1. V shed 0 bases, J shed 6 bases, and the junction held 11 bases outside the gene matches. CDR1 is KGHSH, CDR2 LQKENI, per germline. The CDR3 is made up of 17 amino acids. The CDR3 loop reads CASSPPGTVSPGNIQYF. As DNA, the CDR3 is TGTGCCAGCTCACCACCGGGGACAGTCTCCCCGGGAAACATTCAGTACTTC.

The genes are TRBV3-1 (or the pseudogene TRBV3-2) and TRBJ1-4; D unclear. This CDR3 comprises 15 residues. Germline lookup yields CDR1 LGHDT and CDR2 YNNKEL (reference sequence). The V end was cut by 1 base, the J end by 3 bases, with 9 bases between. CDR3 sequence reads: CASSQGWVANEKLFF. DNA of the CDR3: TGTGCCAGCAGCCAAGGGTGGGTGGCTAATGAAAAACTGTTTTTT.

The chain has TRBV19 and TRBJ1-5, with a weak D call TRBD1 (6 bases). The CDR3 spans 14 residues. Germline-derived CDR1 and CDR2 are LNHDA and SQIVND (reference sequence). V dropped 5 bases and J dropped 3 bases, with 11 bases sitting between them. The CDR3 here is CASSVQGPNQPQHF. The CDR3 DNA is TGTGCCAGTAGTGTACAGGGACCCAATCAGCCCCAGCATTTT.

The V gene is TRBV5-4, the J gene TRBJ1-1, with D maybe TRBD1 (6 bases). Trimming took 0 bases from V and 2 from J, leaving 11 bases between them. This CDR3 comprises 15 residues. CDR1 is SGHNT, CDR2 YYREEE, per germline (reference sequence). CDR3 region: CASSLASGGNTEAFF. The CDR3 nucleotides read TGTGCCAGCAGCTTGGCCTCGGGGGGCAACACTGAAGCTTTCTTT.

This chain links TRBV3-1 (or the pseudogene TRBV3-2) with TRBJ1-1; D is unclear. V lost 0 bases, J lost 1 base, and 3 bases lay in between. Germline assignment: CDR1 LGHDT and CDR2 YNNKEL (reference sequence). The CDR3 is made up of 13 amino acids. CDR3 nucleotides: TGTGCCAGCAGCCAAGAGAAGAACACTGAAGCTTTCTTT. This sequence encodes CASSQEKNTEAFF.

The rearrangement links TRBV20-1 to TRBJ1-5, with a possible D match to TRBD1 (5 bases). The germline CDR1 and CDR2 sequences are DFQATT and SNEGSKA (reference sequence). Between the trimmed V and J ends, which lost 3 bases and 6 bases, there was a span of 6 bases. The CDR3 is 11 amino acids. CDR3 loop: CSASRGQPQHF. The CDR3 DNA reads TGCAGTGCTAGTAGGGGTCAGCCCCAGCATTTT.

This chain uses TRBV14 with TRBJ2-5, with 10 bases identical to TRBD2. Trimming at V came to 4 bases and at J to 5 bases, leaving 10 bases not matched to a gene. The CDR3 contains 16 residues. CDR1 and CDR2 (germline): SGHDN, FVKESK. The DNA of the CDR3 is TGTGCCAGCAGCCCTAGCGGGGGCCGGCCCGGGGAGACCCAGTACTTC. Its protein product is CASSPSGGRPGETQYF.

The rearrangement uses TRBV2 and TRBJ2-5, with D possibly TRBD2 on 7 matching bases. Between the trimmed V and J ends, which lost 7 bases and 4 bases, there was a span of 19 bases. CDR1 SNHLY and CDR2 FYNNEI come from the germline V gene. This CDR3 region has 15 residues. DNA for the CDR3: TGTGCCAGCACCCGACCTGGGGGGGGCGGAGAGACCCAGTACTTC. Translation gives CASTRPGGGGETQYF.

The chain uses TRBV10-1 and TRBJ2-7; 10 positions agree with TRBD2. The CDR3 spans 16 residues. The germline CDR1 and CDR2 sequences are WNHNN and SYGVQD (reference sequence). Unmatched junction bases numbered 9, after V lost 0 bases and J lost 7 bases. In DNA form, the CDR3 reads TGCGCCAGCAGTGAGTCTCAGCTAGCGGGAGTCATTGAGCAGTACTTC. Its translation is CASSESQLAGVIEQYF.

This clone was recorded once. The chain combines TRBV7-8 with TRBJ2-7, with D perhaps being TRBD1 or TRBD2 (5 bases each). V lost 4 bases to trimming and J lost 7 bases, with 17 bases between them. The CDR3 loop spans 14 amino acids. Germline-derived CDR1 and CDR2 are SGHVS and FQNEAQ. CDR3 bases: TGTGCCAGCAGCTCCTCCGGGACCTCGCAGGAGCAGTACTTC. Protein: CASSSSGTSQEQYF.

The gene calls are TRBV7-9 and TRBJ1-1; D may be TRBD1 (6 bases). V dropped 6 bases and J dropped 12 bases, with 17 bases sitting between them. The CDR3 is 12 residues long. Germline-derived CDR1 and CDR2 are SEHNR and FQNEAQ (reference sequence). Here the CDR3 DNA reads TGTGCCAGCAGACAAAACAGGGAAGTATCTTTCTTT. Translating gives CASRQNREVSFF.

This chain connects TRBV7-2 to TRBJ1-1; the D is unclear. Germline lookup yields CDR1 SGHTA and CDR2 FQGNSA. V lost 4 bases, J lost 8 bases, and 8 bases lay in between. The CDR3 has 11 amino acids. The CDR3 spells CASSSWNEAFF. CDR3 in DNA: TGTGCCAGCAGCTCATGGAACGAAGCTTTCTTT. Variable domain in full (rest from reference TRBV7-2 and TRBJ1-1): GAGVSQSPSNKVTEKGKDVELRCDPISGHTALYWYRQSLGQGLEFLIYFQGNSAPDKSGLPSDRFSAERTGGSVSTLTIQRTQQEDSAVYLCASSSWNEAFFGQGTRLTVV.

This chain joins TRBV7-9 and TRBJ2-2; D remains ambiguous. V gave up 5 bases and J gave up 0 bases, with 7 bases separating them. This CDR3 is 14 amino acids long. Germline V gene data show CDR1 as SEHNR and CDR2 as FQNEAQ (reference sequence). The CDR3 spells CASSPATNTGELFF. The CDR3 bases are TGTGCCAGCAGCCCGGCAACGAACACCGGGGAGCTGTTTTTT.

The chain has TRBV18 and TRBJ1-5, with D possibly TRBD1 on 5 matching bases. The CDR3 has 18 residues. From germline, CDR1 is KGHSH and CDR2 LQKENI. Trimming removed 2 bases from V and 3 bases from J, with 20 bases in between. The DNA of the CDR3 is TGTGCCAGCTCACCAAATTCATCGGGGCTGAGAATCAATCAGCCCCAGCATTTT. Its translation: CASSPNSSGLRINQPQHF.

This clone showed up just once. The V call is TRBV28, the J call TRBJ1-2; 7 bases are a match to TRBD1. J was trimmed by 6 bases and V by 2 bases; bases with no gene match: 12. The CDR3 runs 16 residues. Per germline, CDR1 MDHEN and CDR2 SYDVKM. CDR3 protein: CASSLTAYDRVNGYTF. The CDR3 DNA reads as TGTGCCAGCAGTTTAACTGCGTATGACAGGGTCAATGGCTACACCTTC.

This chain uses TRBV9 with TRBJ2-1; TRBD2 aligns across 10 bases. The CDR3 is made up of 15 amino acids. V shed 0 bases and J 6 bases; nucleotides not matched to a gene: 3. Germline CDR1 is SGDLS and CDR2 is YYNGEE. CDR3 residues: CASSVAASGSNEQFF. In DNA form, the CDR3 reads TGTGCCAGCAGCGTAGCGGCTAGCGGGAGCAATGAGCAGTTCTTC.

This rearrangement joins TRBV9 to TRBJ2-7; 8 bases agree with TRBD2. Germline V gene sequence: CDR1 SGDLS, CDR2 YYNGEE. CDR3 length: 14 residues. Unmatched junction bases numbered 5, after V lost 0 bases and J lost 6 bases. The CDR3 nucleotides are TGTGCCAGCAGCGTAGCGGGAGGGCCGTCCGAGCAGTACTTC. Residues: CASSVAGGPSEQYF.